A single sample is the source of the 13 T cell receptor beta chains below, sequenced in a study of Graves' ophthalmopathy and Graves' hyperthyroidism. Researchers took RNA transcripts and amplified TCR beta CDR3 regions from them. RT-PCR with HTBI primers came first, then second-round multiplex PCR. One entry per CDR3 protein, called by TCRdb with MiXCR from the multiplex PCR reads. The sample lists hundreds of thousands of distinct CDR3 sequences; 22% were seen once. Sequencing was carried out using peripheral blood. Receptor source: a woman between 18 and 30 years old with stable Graves' hyperthyroidism. Some clones in this sample may be carry-over from other donors' samples.

This clonotype showed up many times. This chain connects TRBV28 to TRBJ2-2; tentative D call: TRBD2 (6 bases). V was clipped by 2 bases and J by 4 bases, with 11 bases between them. CDR1 and CDR2 from the germline V gene are MDHEN and SYDVKM. This CDR3 has 15 residues. CDR3 region: CASSLGARGTGELFF. Here the CDR3 DNA reads TGTGCCAGCAGTTTAGGGGCGCGGGGCACCGGGGAGCTGTTTTTT.

This clonotype was recorded at least ten times. V usage is TRBV30 and J usage is TRBJ2-7, with 7 bases lining up with TRBD1. With V trimmed by 4 bases and J by 0 bases, 6 bases remained unmatched. This CDR3 comprises 14 residues. Germline lookup yields CDR1 GTSNPN and CDR2 SVGIG (reference sequence). CDR3 loop: CAWKWDRSSYEQYF. The CDR3 DNA follows: TGTGCCTGGAAATGGGACAGATCCTCCTACGAGCAGTACTTC.

This clonotype was seen at least ten times. This rearrangement joins TRBV2 to TRBJ1-1; D is ambiguous. V lost 7 bases and J 1 base, leaving 10 bases between the germline ends. The germline CDR1 and CDR2 sequences are SNHLY and FYNNEI. The CDR3 spans 13 residues. CDR3: CASTGGENTEAFF. DNA for the CDR3: TGTGCCAGCACCGGAGGTGAGAACACTGAAGCTTTCTTT.

This clonotype has a handful of counts. The V and J genes are TRBV28 and TRBJ1-5, with 8 bases that match TRBD1. Germline V gene sequence: CDR1 MDHEN, CDR2 SYDVKM. The CDR3 contains 17 residues. The J segment lost 0 bases and the V segment lost 2 bases, leaving 6 bases of the junction unmatched. The CDR3 region has the DNA TGTGCCAGCAGTTTACAAGACAGGGGACATAGCAATCAGCCCCAGCATTTT. Residues: CASSLQDRGHSNQPQHF.

This clonotype was counted at least ten times. V usage is TRBV11-2 and J usage is TRBJ1-1; the D gene is possibly TRBD1 (5 bases). V was cut by 5 bases and J by 3 bases, with 16 bases left in between. Germline CDR1 is SGHAT and CDR2 is FQNNGV. The CDR3 has 15 amino acids. The CDR3 sequence is CASSAATGPDTEAFF. The CDR3, as DNA: TGTGCCAGCAGCGCGGCCACGGGGCCAGACACTGAAGCTTTCTTT.

The V gene is TRBV12-5, the J gene TRBJ1-2, with TRBD1 as a possible D gene (5 bases). The CDR3 extends over 13 amino acids. Germline CDR1 and CDR2: LGHNT and FRNRAP. V was trimmed by 6 bases and J by 6 bases, leaving 14 bases between them. The DNA for the CDR3 is TGTGCTAGTGGCACCTCAGGGAAGGATGGCTACACCTTC. Protein sequence: CASGTSGKDGYTF.

This chain uses TRBV19 with TRBJ1-1; D perhaps matches TRBD1 (5 bases). The CDR3 has 14 residues. Trimming removed 4 bases from V and 0 bases from J, with 9 bases in between. In germline, CDR1 is LNHDA, CDR2 SQIVND (reference sequence). The CDR3 is CASSKYRMNTEAFF. As DNA, the CDR3 is TGTGCCAGTAGTAAGTACAGGATGAACACTGAAGCTTTCTTT.

This clonotype was seen at least ten times. The chain is built from TRBV12-3 or TRBV12-4 and TRBJ2-7; 10 nucleotides align to TRBD1. The CDR3 loop spans 14 amino acids. Trimming cost V 6 bases and J 4 bases; bases outside gene matches: 6. The DNA of the CDR3 is TGTGCCAGCAGCCTCCGGGACAGGGGATACGAGCAGTACTTC. It encodes CASSLRDRGYEQYF.

In its sample, this clonotype was seen a few times. This chain's CDR3 is CASSGPGQGKGYTF. CDR3 DNA sequence: TGTGCCAGCAGTGGCCCGGGACAGGGCAAGGGCTACACCTTC. This chain joins TRBV25-1 and TRBJ1-2; 9 nucleotides line up with TRBD1. Germline CDR1 reads MGHDK; CDR2 reads SYGVNS. This CDR3 has 14 amino acids. Trimming took 4 bases from V and 8 from J; bases not matched to a gene: 8.

This clonotype was detected many times. The gene calls are TRBV11-2 and TRBJ2-5, with a possible D match to TRBD1 (5 bases). The CDR3 is made up of 15 amino acids. CDR1 SGHAT and CDR2 FQNNGV come from the germline V gene. With 0 bases removed from V and 2 bases from J, the gap between germline ends came to 10 bases. The CDR3 sequence is CASSLDWGFQETQYF. Here the CDR3 DNA reads TGTGCCAGCAGCTTAGACTGGGGCTTTCAAGAGACCCAGTACTTC.

This clonotype occurred many times. The V gene is TRBV28, the J gene TRBJ1-5, with D possibly being TRBD1 (5 bases). Germline V gene lookup returns CDR1 MDHEN and CDR2 SYDVKM. V gave up 4 bases and J gave up 3 bases, with 13 bases separating them. This CDR3 comprises 15 residues. The CDR3 loop reads CASSYIQVSNQPQHF. For the CDR3, the DNA is TGTGCCAGCAGTTATATACAGGTATCCAATCAGCCCCAGCATTTT.

At least ten counts were recorded for this clonotype. The CDR3 region is CASSEVGGRDEQYF. The DNA of the CDR3 is TGTGCCAGCAGTGAAGTAGGGGGACGGGACGAGCAGTACTTC. The chain joins TRBV6-1 to TRBJ2-7, with D possibly matching TRBD1 (6 bases). The CDR3 extends over 14 amino acids. V gave up 1 base and J gave up 5 bases, with 12 bases separating them. CDR1 is MNHNS, CDR2 SASEGT, per germline.

The CDR3 nucleotides are TGTGCCAGCAGTCCCGTTGGAGGGGGCGACCGGGACACCGGGGAGCTGTTTTTT. This translates into CASSPVGGGDRDTGELFF. The V and J genes are TRBV6-4 and TRBJ2-2, with D possibly matching TRBD1 (7 bases). Between the trimmed V and J ends, which lost 5 bases and 3 bases, there was a span of 22 bases. The germline V gene encodes CDR1 MRHNA and CDR2 SNTAGT. This CDR3 comprises 18 residues.